Shown below are 17 T cell receptor beta chains from a single sample sequenced in a study of T cells in Graves' hyperthyroidism and ophthalmopathy. TCR beta CDR3 regions were amplified from RNA. Primed by the HTBI set, a first-round RT-PCR was run on the TCR CDR3. One entry per CDR3 protein, called by TCRdb with MiXCR from the multiplex PCR reads. The sample yields hundreds of thousands of distinct CDR3 sequences, over 10% seen once. Input material: blood. The receptors shown here come from a woman under 30 with Graves' hyperthyroidism.

This clonotype was detected only a few times. The chain recombines TRBV7-9 with TRBJ2-3, with D possibly being TRBD1 (6 bases). V lost 1 base and J 4 bases, leaving 15 bases between the germline ends. The CDR3 consists of 16 residues. CDR1 SEHNR and CDR2 FQNEAQ come from the germline V gene (reference sequence). The CDR3 protein is CASSLDATGWADTQYF. The CDR3 DNA reads as TGTGCCAGCAGCTTAGATGCGACAGGCTGGGCAGATACGCAGTATTTT.

This sequence joins TRBV12-3 or TRBV12-4 and TRBJ2-3, with D hard to call. V was shortened by 3 bases and J by 2 bases, with 9 bases between the two germline ends. The CDR3 sequence is 14 residues long. In DNA form, the CDR3 reads TGTGCCAGCAGTTTTAGACGATACACAGATACGCAGTATTTT. This encodes CASSFRRYTDTQYF.

The V and J genes are TRBV7-2 and TRBJ1-1, with a possible D match to TRBD1 (5 bases). V lost 2 bases to trimming and J lost 0 bases, with 10 bases between them. The CDR3 is 15 amino acids. The germline gives CDR1 SGHTA, CDR2 FQGNSA. CDR3 sequence reads: CASSLPGRVNTEAFF. As DNA, the CDR3 is TGTGCCAGCAGCTTACCGGGACGGGTGAACACTGAAGCTTTCTTT.

This clonotype was detected ten times or more. The V gene is TRBV11-2, the J gene TRBJ1-1, with TRBD1 matching over 7 bases. The length of the CDR3 is 15 residues. Per germline, CDR1 SGHAT and CDR2 FQNNGV. V was clipped by 5 bases and J by 1 base; unmatched bases: 7. The CDR3 DNA is TGTGCCAGCAGCGGCCACGCAGGGGGGAACACTGAAGCTTTCTTT. It codes for CASSGHAGGNTEAFF.

This clonotype was seen repeatedly, ten times or more. J is TRBJ2-1 and V is TRBV7-9, with TRBD1 matching over 9 bases. The CDR3 loop spans 15 amino acids. V lost 1 base, J lost 5 bases, and 3 bases stayed unmatched. CDR1 and CDR2 from the germline V gene are SEHNR and FQNEAQ (reference sequence). The CDR3 region has the DNA TGTGCCAGCAGCTTAGGGACAGGGGCGCACAATGAGCAGTTCTTC. This codes for CASSLGTGAHNEQFF.

This clonotype was detected ten times or more. CDR3 nucleotides: TGCAGTGCTAGACTCGGGACTAGAATGAATACCCAGTACTTC. Translating gives CSARLGTRMNTQYF. The chain uses TRBV20-1 and TRBJ2-5; 8 nucleotides agree with TRBD2. The germline gives CDR1 DFQATT, CDR2 SNEGSKA (reference sequence). This CDR3 region has 14 residues. Germline trimming cut 2 bases from V and 8 bases from J; bases unmatched to any gene: 10.

This clonotype came up a few times. The rearrangement joins TRBV20-1 to TRBJ2-3; D remains ambiguous. The V end was cut by 0 bases, the J end by 5 bases, with 6 bases between. CDR1 and CDR2 (germline): DFQATT, SNEGSKA (reference sequence). The length of the CDR3 is 12 residues. The CDR3 sequence: CSARDLLDTQYF. DNA of the CDR3: TGCAGTGCTAGAGACCTATTAGATACGCAGTATTTT.

About this clonotype itself: The junction does not match germline at one end; this may be a read error. The rearrangement joins TRBV7-9 to TRBJ1-6; D gene unclear. This CDR3 has 14 residues. Germline V gives CDR1 SEHNR, CDR2 FQNEAQ (reference sequence). The CDR3 spells CASSIWKVSVEQYF. The DNA of the CDR3 is TGTGCCAGCAGTATTTGGAAGGTATCGGTAGAGCAGTACTTT.

This clonotype was picked up many times. The rearrangement links TRBV12-3 or TRBV12-4 to TRBJ1-2; D not resolved. This CDR3 is built from 13 residues. V was clipped by 6 bases and J by 4 bases, with 12 bases between them. CDR3 sequence: CASSRDGTYGYTF. The CDR3 coding sequence is TGTGCCAGCAGCCGTGACGGAACCTATGGCTACACCTTC.

At least ten counts were recorded for this clonotype. The junction departs from germline at one end; a sequencing error may be responsible. The chain couples TRBV6-1 to TRBJ2-7; possible D gene TRBD1, 5 bases. This CDR3 has 14 residues. Germline V CDR1 and CDR2: MNHNS, SASEGT. CDR3 residues: CAGRQFRAVYEQYF. In DNA form, the CDR3 reads TGTGCCGGCAGACAGTTCCGGGCGGTATACGAGCAGTACTTC.

This clonotype was seen a few times. V usage is TRBV6-1 and J usage is TRBJ1-5, with D maybe TRBD1 (6 bases). This CDR3 comprises 16 residues. CDR1 MNHNS and CDR2 SASEGT come from the germline V gene. The V gene lost 8 bases and the J gene lost 1 base, with 18 bases spanning the gap. CDR3 coding DNA: TGTGCCAGCCTGGGTGAAACAGGGATAAGCAATCAGCCCCAGCATTTT. Amino acids: CASLGETGISNQPQHF.

This clonotype was observed at least ten times. V is TRBV12-3 or TRBV12-4 and J is TRBJ2-3; 8 nucleotides agree with TRBD2. The CDR3 contains 15 residues. Trimming at V came to 7 bases and at J to 3 bases, leaving 9 bases not matched to a gene. The chain's CDR3 is CASIREGERTDTQYF. DNA of the CDR3: TGTGCCAGCATCCGGGAGGGGGAGAGGACAGATACGCAGTATTTT.

Here the CDR3 DNA reads TGTGCCAGCAGCTCCCCTCGGGAGGACAAAAACATTCAGTACTTC. Its protein is CASSSPREDKNIQYF. V and J are TRBV7-3 and TRBJ2-4, with 7 bases fitting TRBD2. The CDR3 is made up of 15 amino acids. Germline CDR1 and CDR2: SGHTA and FQGTGA. The V segment lost 4 bases and the J segment 3 bases; nucleotides outside the gene matches: 6.

V gene TRBV7-2 combines with J gene TRBJ1-4, with 8 bases that match TRBD1. CDR3 length: 15 amino acids. The junction had 6 bases not matched to a gene; V was cut back by 1 base and J by 8 bases. Germline V CDR1 and CDR2: SGHTA, FQGNSA. The CDR3, as DNA: TGTGCCAGCAGCTTAGGAGACAGGGGAGGAGAAAAACTGTTTTTT. Encoded protein: CASSLGDRGGEKLFF.

Ten or more counts support this clonotype. V is TRBV7-2 and J is TRBJ2-1, with 8 bases identical to TRBD2. Looked up from germline, CDR1 is SGHTA and CDR2 is FQGNSA. There are 17 residues in the CDR3. V lost 2 bases, J lost 6 bases, and 12 bases stayed unmatched. CDR3 region: CASSLRGLAAGGNEQFF. The CDR3 nucleotides read TGTGCCAGCAGCTTAAGAGGGCTAGCGGCGGGGGGCAATGAGCAGTTCTTC.

This clonotype was detected many times. The CDR3 DNA sequence: TGCAGTGCTCGGGAGGGGGCCACAGATACGCAGTATTTT. This codes for CSAREGATDTQYF. The rearrangement uses TRBV20-1 and TRBJ2-3; possible D gene TRBD2, 8 bases. Germline loops: CDR1 DFQATT, CDR2 SNEGSKA (reference sequence). V lost 5 bases, J lost 2 bases, and 11 bases lay in between. The CDR3 is 13 residues long.

The chain has TRBV20-1 and TRBJ2-7; perhaps TRBD1 as D (5 bases). CDR1 and CDR2 from the germline V gene are DFQATT and SNEGSKA (reference sequence). With 6 bases removed from V and 3 bases from J, the gap between germline ends came to 15 bases. This CDR3 spans 13 amino acids. This CDR3 is CSATTGSRYEQYF. In DNA form, the CDR3 reads TGCAGTGCCACTACAGGTTCACGCTACGAGCAGTACTTC.